This T cell receptor (beta chain) was observed in a study of T cells in Graves' hyperthyroidism and ophthalmopathy. Whole-study results and caveats: Ophthalmopathy was separated from stable hyperthyroidism by a 13 V-J model.

Hyperthyroidism had been newly diagnosed in patients aged 18 to 65, and its duration was under 2 months. RNA transcripts were the template for amplifying TCR beta CDR3 regions. The TCR CDR3 first-round RT-PCR relied on the HTBI primer set. Each CDR3 protein gets one entry after TCRdb re-called the multiplex PCR reads with MiXCR. This table has approximately 480,000 distinct CDR3 sequences, roughly 20% appearing once. On this clonotype: Its antigen is still unknown.

This CDR3 is 14 amino acids long. V lost 6 bases and J lost 6; bases outside the gene matches: 5. The sequence was collected from a man aged 18-30 years with Graves' hyperthyroidism. The sample comprised blood. The J gene is TRBJ2-5, the V gene TRBV12-3 or TRBV12-4; TRBD2 aligns across 12 bases. The CDR3 coding sequence is TGTGCCAGCAGGTCTAGCGGGGGGGCTAAGACCCAGTACTTC. This translates into CASRSSGGAKTQYF.